This T cell receptor (beta chain) was recorded in a study of early T cells in non-severe SARS-CoV-2 infection. Looking at the study overall: Sequencing of unsorted whole blood was done on bulk RNA, leaving chains unpaired.

The TCR library protocol attached unique molecular identifiers to the individual cDNA molecules. TCRdb reprocessed the 5' RACE reads via MiXCR and lists one record per CDR3 protein. The sample records tens of thousands of distinct CDR3 sequences, approximately 16% being singletons. Per the germline V gene, CDR1 is SGHAT and CDR2 is FQNNGV. The CDR3 spans 13 residues. The V and J ends lost 5 bases and 5 bases respectively, with 10 bases between them. This clonotype was recorded many times. The V call is TRBV11-2, the J call TRBJ2-1; a weak D match, TRBD1 (7 bases). The sequencing used whole blood, collected at baseline. The receptor comes from an adult who was a healthcare worker with PCR-confirmed SARS-CoV-2 infection or an uninfected control (not recorded which). CDR3 sequence reads: CASSAGQNNEQFF. As DNA, the CDR3 is TGTGCCAGCAGCGCGGGACAGAACAATGAGCAGTTCTTC. The variable domain in full, completed from reference TRBV11-2 and TRBJ2-1, reads EAGVAQSPRYKIIEKRQSVAFWCNPISGHATLYWYQQILGQGPKLLIQFQNNGVVDDSQLPKDRFSAERLKGVDSTLKIQPAKLEDSAVYLCASSAGQNNEQFFGPGTRLTVL.